The rows below give T cell receptor beta chains drawn from one sample of a study of metastatic and nonmetastatic thyroid tumors. MiXCR reprocessed the PCR reads for TCRdb. The data hold around 8,000 clones, with 20% to 30% observed a single time. Sequenced material: tumor tissue. The receptors stem from a female donor with papillary thyroid cancer or a benign thyroid nodule (not recorded which). Some clones in this sample may be carry-over from other donors' samples. Both conserved end residues are part of each CDR3.

CDR3 protein: CASSMPGPGSGELFF
V gene: TRBV7-2

CDR3 protein: CSGAGGDRYEQYF
V gene: TRBV20-1

CDR3 protein: CASSFDSNQPQHF
V gene: TRBV7-2

CDR3 protein: CASSFLAGEEKDTQYF
V gene: TRBV28

CDR3 protein: CASSLSGGNTDTQYF
V gene: TRBV2

CDR3 protein: CASSYSGEGETQYF
V gene: TRBV6-5

CDR3 protein: CASSLDYGYTF
V gene: TRBV28

CDR3 protein: CASSASGTGDTQYF
V gene: TRBV5-4

CDR3 protein: CASSYSIGGELFF
V gene: TRBV6-5

CDR3 protein: CASSLVGLAGIGTGELFF
V gene: TRBV5-1

CDR3 protein: CASSSPPGTGVMSLDGYTF
V gene: TRBV6-5

CDR3 protein: CASSLNSGMIYEQYF
V gene: TRBV7-2

CDR3 protein: CASSLSGQAKGYTF
V gene: TRBV28

CDR3 protein: CSASGRSYEQYF
V gene: TRBV20-1

CDR3 protein: CASSIQGELSDTQYF
V gene: TRBV19

CDR3 protein: CASSLDRGHEFDGYTF
V gene: TRBV5-1

CDR3 protein: CASSYLVSSGPRVEQYF
V gene: TRBV6-6

CDR3 protein: CASSLGPDRSSYEQYF
V gene: TRBV7-8

CDR3 protein: CASRGLGREQYF
V gene: TRBV28

CDR3 protein: CASSSTGMWSNQPQHF
V gene: TRBV7-8

CDR3 protein: CASSPQVRGYTF
V gene: TRBV28

CDR3 protein: CASSPQTGTRSEQYF
V gene: TRBV18

CDR3 protein: CSAGGSAYEQYF
V gene: TRBV29-1

CDR3 protein: CASSRAGTGGTYEQYF
V gene: TRBV12-3/TRBV12-4

CDR3 protein: CASSQGQGAGKLFF
V gene: TRBV4-1

CDR3 protein: CASSGAGGPEITGELFF
V gene: TRBV6-1

CDR3 protein: CASSQERGFGYTF
V gene: TRBV3-1

CDR3 protein: CAIRRDREGTEAFF
V gene: TRBV10-3

CDR3 protein: CASSVLAGAPGDTQYF
V gene: TRBV25-1

CDR3 protein: CASSPVTSGGTQYF
V gene: TRBV12-3/TRBV12-4

CDR3 protein: CASSQGRNGYTF
V gene: TRBV28

CDR3 protein: CASRTGGLLDTEAFF
V gene: TRBV28

CDR3 protein: CASSLGAFQFF
V gene: TRBV28

CDR3 protein: CASSLAPGTVNSPLHF
V gene: TRBV5-1

CDR3 protein: CASSVLREGGLGTDTQYF
V gene: TRBV9

CDR3 protein: CATSDLSGERPGELFF
V gene: TRBV24-1

CDR3 protein: CASSSTGGPNYGYTF
V gene: TRBV6-1

CDR3 protein: CSATGQGADTGELFF
V gene: TRBV20-1

CDR3 protein: CASSVGPSTDTQYF
V gene: TRBV9

CDR3 protein: CASTLGEGSHGYTF
V gene: TRBV5-1

CDR3 protein: CASSQDTAGVFNEQFF
V gene: TRBV4-1

CDR3 protein: CASSESSASNEQFF
V gene: TRBV10-1

CDR3 protein: CSARDRVAYEQYF
V gene: TRBV20-1

CDR3 protein: CASSEGRAGTHTGELFF
V gene: TRBV6-1

CDR3 protein: CASSTGSNQPQHF
V gene: TRBV19

CDR3 protein: CASSNRGLVDEQFF
V gene: TRBV19

CDR3 protein: CASTSFGNTIYF
V gene: TRBV28

CDR3 protein: CASSDPRGDRMNEQFF
V gene: TRBV2

CDR3 protein: CASRGTVQHSPLHF
V gene: TRBV6-1

CDR3 protein: CASSNRESYEQYF
V gene: TRBV19

CDR3 protein: CASSYVRGAYNEQFF
V gene: TRBV6-2/TRBV6-3

CDR3 protein: CASSLASSGTQYF
V gene: TRBV5-1

CDR3 protein: CASSLERGTEAFF
V gene: TRBV5-1